This TCR beta chain was sequenced for a study of blood T cells in healthy people across ages. The CDR3 extends over 11 amino acids. Germline V CDR1 and CDR2: MNHEY, SVGEGT. Deletions cut 8 bases from V and 12 bases from J, with 14 bases between. Then a second PCR, running about 6 to 11 cycles, was carried out with a sample-barcoded 5' primer and a J-beta primer mix. Each cDNA was tagged by a template-switch adaptor containing 12 random nucleotides. TCRdb redid the calling of the 5' RACE reads with MiXCR, one entry per CDR3 protein. The sample lists 1.5 million to 2 million distinct CDR3 sequences, about 30% occurring once. Broader study findings: Older individuals had lower TCR beta diversity per million T cells (the decline was roughly linear).

Peripheral blood, 9.5 to 10 milliliters per donor, was collected. Isolation recovered at least 6.5 million PBMCs from every sample. Details on this clonotype: Antigen: not known.

The sample consisted of blood. The source of this sequence is a woman in her 30s in good health. V usage is TRBV6-2 or TRBV6-3 and J usage is TRBJ2-1; D not certain. For the CDR3, the DNA is TGTGCCAGCCTCGGACCCAAAGCGCAGTTCTTC. Amino acid sequence: CASLGPKAQFF.